The source of this T cell receptor beta chain is a study of OX40 agonist ivuxolimab in advanced cancers. At the level of the whole study: Ivuxolimab was an agonistic, fully human IgG2 monoclonal antibody directed against OX40 (CD134), a costimulatory receptor. Intravenous ivuxolimab was administered to patients every 2 weeks at six dose levels: 0.01, 0.1, 0.3, 1.5, 3 and 10 mg/kg. Among the 50 to 55 dose-escalation patients, about 19 had hepatocellular carcinoma, about 15 melanoma, 9 renal cell carcinoma and 9 head and neck cancer. In the dose-escalation cohort, around 80% of patients were male, and the mean age was approximately 60 years with a range of about 20 to 80. Patients were allowed to have had prior anti-PD-1, anti-PD-L1 or anti-CTLA-4 therapy, and more than 35% of the dose-escalation patients had been treated with checkpoint inhibitors. Partial responses occurred in three dose-escalation patients, of whom one had hepatocellular carcinoma and two had cutaneous melanoma. Peripheral TCRbeta sequencing was intended to test whether TCR sequence diversity was altered and clonal T-cell expansion was caused by ivuxolimab. The monotherapy dose-escalation portion (N of about 50 patients) of the phase I ivuxolimab trial is reported in the paper.

Patients with a history of autoimmune disease or receiving systemic immunosuppression were excluded from the trial. Peripheral blood for TCR sequencing was collected from all dose cohorts at baseline, on cycle 4 day 1, and on cycle 7 day 1. Samples came from an open-label, multicenter, first-in-human phase I dose-escalation trial of ivuxolimab. Adults with locally advanced or metastatic melanoma, renal cell, hepatocellular, or head and neck squamous cell carcinoma were enrolled in the trial. Before TCR sequencing, CD4+ T cells and CD8+ T cells were sorted from peripheral blood as separate populations. Genomic DNA was isolated from the sorted cells so that the TCRbeta CDR3 region could be sequenced. The immunoSEQ Assay was used to sequence the TCRbeta CDR3 regions. Entries here come from immuneACCESS through TCRdb and include only in-frame sequences with V and J called. Some clones fail to appear in such tables; in the studies checked, an unresolved V gene covers under half of the shortfall, and the cause of the remainder is unknown. Present in this sample are 73,000 or so clones, roughly four fifths of which were seen just once. The biggest ten clones account for less than 0.55% of the sample.

Paper-wide results and their limitations: In partial responders in the 0.1-3.0 mg/kg groups, normalized peripheral clonal expansion was found to be among the lowest, especially among CD8+ T cells. After ivuxolimab, more expanded clones were found on average in CD8+ T cells than in CD4+ T cells. At doses from 0.1 to 3.0 mg/kg, clonal expansion was seen in both CD4+ and CD8+ blood T cells between baseline and week 6. Low levels of normalized T-cell clonal expansion were also seen in some patients who did not respond. Antigen specificity was not determined for the clonally expanded peripheral T cells.

As to this clone: Its antigen is unknown. Per-base qualities were not stored, and no clone one base away is much larger.

V is shortened by 3 bases, J by 3 bases, and the region joining them spans 18 bases. Its CDR3 holds 16 amino acids, cysteine through phenylalanine. Solely the CDR3 DNA is kept, with 48 bases framed from the first base. The TCR was taken from an adult with an advanced solid tumor such as melanoma, head and neck, liver or kidney cancer. The chain is encoded by TRBV23-1 joined to TRBJ2-7; the D call could be TRBD1 or TRBD2, with each sharing 5 bases. TRBV23-1 is an ORF; its function is uncertain. Sequenced material: CD4+ or CD8+ T cells sorted from blood, taken in a trial of the OX40 agonist ivuxolimab. The CDR3 loop reads CASSHSGQRAFYEQYF. The sequenced DNA: TGCGCCAGCAGTCATTCGGGGCAAAGGGCCTTCTACGAGCAGTACTTC.